Included here is one TCR beta chain sequence, with context. Seattle researchers signed up patients amid active infection and tracked them longitudinally. The data originate from a study of blood T cell repertoires in COVID-19. Looking at the study overall: The samples span acute and convalescent COVID-19 from the United States, Italy and Spain. T cells, B-cell-depleted T cells, or PBMCs provided the cDNA or gDNA that served as material.

Methods used by the authors: Scientists estimated how many nucleated cells there were by amplifying reference gene primers. Clones were read by immunoSEQ multiplex PCR, and TCRdb kept only the in-frame ones, dropping some. From that table come the V and J calls and clone size; the DNA was used to work out D and trimming. The table shows over 90,000 clones, with 87% occurring only once. The CDR3 is 13 amino acids. Germline CDR1 reads MNHEY; CDR2 reads SVGAGI. Trimming cost V 7 bases and J 1 base, with 11 bases left between them. This receptor was identified in a woman between 45 and 65 years old with COVID-19, enrolled during active disease. The specimen was peripheral blood. The chain joins TRBV6-5 to TRBJ2-7, with D hard to call. CDR3 loop: CASTLGRSYEQYF. The CDR3 bases are TGTGCCAGCACCTTGGGCAGATCCTACGAGCAGTACTTC.